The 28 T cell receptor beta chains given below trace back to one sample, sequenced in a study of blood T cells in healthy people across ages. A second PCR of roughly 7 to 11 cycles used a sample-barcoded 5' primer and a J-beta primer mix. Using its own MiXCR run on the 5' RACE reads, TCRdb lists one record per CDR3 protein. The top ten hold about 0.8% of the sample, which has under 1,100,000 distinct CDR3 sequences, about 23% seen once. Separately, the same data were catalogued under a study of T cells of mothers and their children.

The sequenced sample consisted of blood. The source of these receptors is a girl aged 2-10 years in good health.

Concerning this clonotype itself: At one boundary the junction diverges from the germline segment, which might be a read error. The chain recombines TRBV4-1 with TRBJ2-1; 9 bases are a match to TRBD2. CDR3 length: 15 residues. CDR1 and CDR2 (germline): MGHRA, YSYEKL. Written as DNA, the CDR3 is TGCGCCAGCAGCCCTCAGTATCCTGATCTAGCGGGAAGGCTCTTC. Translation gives CASSPQYPDLAGRLF.

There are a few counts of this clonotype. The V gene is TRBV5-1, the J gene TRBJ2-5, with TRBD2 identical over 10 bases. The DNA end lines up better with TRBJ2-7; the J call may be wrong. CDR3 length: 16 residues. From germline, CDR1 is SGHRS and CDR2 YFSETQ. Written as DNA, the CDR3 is TGCGCCAGCAGCTTGGTGGCAGCGGGAGGGCTCGCCGAGCAGTACTTC. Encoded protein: CASSLVAAGGLAEQYF.

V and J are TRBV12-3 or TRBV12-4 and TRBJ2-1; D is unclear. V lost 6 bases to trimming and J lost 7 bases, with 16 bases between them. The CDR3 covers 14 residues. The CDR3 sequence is CASRSRALPNEQFF. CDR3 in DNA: TGTGCCAGCAGGTCCCGGGCCCTTCCTAATGAGCAGTTCTTC.

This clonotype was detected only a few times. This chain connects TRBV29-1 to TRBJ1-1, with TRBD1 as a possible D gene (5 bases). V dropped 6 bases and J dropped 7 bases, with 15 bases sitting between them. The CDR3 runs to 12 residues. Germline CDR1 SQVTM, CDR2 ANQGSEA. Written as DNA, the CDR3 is TGCAGCGTCGTGTGGACGGGGGTTGAAGCTTTCTTT. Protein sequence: CSVVWTGVEAFF.

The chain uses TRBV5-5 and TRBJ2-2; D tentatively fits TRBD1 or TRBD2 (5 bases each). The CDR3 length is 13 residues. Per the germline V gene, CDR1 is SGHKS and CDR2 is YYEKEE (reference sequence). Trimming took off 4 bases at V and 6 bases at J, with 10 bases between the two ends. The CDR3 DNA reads TGTGCCAGCAGCCCTCGGGACCCCGGGGAGCTGTTTTTT. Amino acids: CASSPRDPGELFF.

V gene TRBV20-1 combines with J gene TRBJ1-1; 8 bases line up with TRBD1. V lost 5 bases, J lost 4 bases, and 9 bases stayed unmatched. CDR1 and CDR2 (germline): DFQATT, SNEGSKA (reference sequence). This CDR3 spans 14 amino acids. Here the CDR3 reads CSAPRQGLGTEAFF. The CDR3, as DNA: TGCAGTGCTCCCCGACAGGGGTTGGGCACTGAAGCTTTCTTT.

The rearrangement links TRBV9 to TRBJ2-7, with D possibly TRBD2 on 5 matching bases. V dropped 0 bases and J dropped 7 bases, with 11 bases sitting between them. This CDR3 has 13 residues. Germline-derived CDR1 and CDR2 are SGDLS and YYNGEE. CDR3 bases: TGTGCCAGCAGCGTAGAGAGGGCCTCTGAGCAGTACTTC. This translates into CASSVERASEQYF.

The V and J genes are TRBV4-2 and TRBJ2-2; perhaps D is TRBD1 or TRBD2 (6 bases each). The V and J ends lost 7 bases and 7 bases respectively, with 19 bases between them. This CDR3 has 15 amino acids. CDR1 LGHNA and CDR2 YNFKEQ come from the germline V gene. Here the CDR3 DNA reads TGTGCCAGCAACCGATCTGGGGGGCTGGGCGGGGAGCTGTTTTTT. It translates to CASNRSGGLGGELFF.

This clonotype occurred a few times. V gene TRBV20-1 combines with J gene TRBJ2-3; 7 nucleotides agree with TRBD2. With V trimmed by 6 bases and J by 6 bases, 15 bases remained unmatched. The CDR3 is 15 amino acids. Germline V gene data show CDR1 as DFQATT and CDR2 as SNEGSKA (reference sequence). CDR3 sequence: CSALNPSGGRDTQYF. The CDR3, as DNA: TGCAGTGCCCTTAATCCTAGCGGAGGGAGGGATACGCAGTATTTT.

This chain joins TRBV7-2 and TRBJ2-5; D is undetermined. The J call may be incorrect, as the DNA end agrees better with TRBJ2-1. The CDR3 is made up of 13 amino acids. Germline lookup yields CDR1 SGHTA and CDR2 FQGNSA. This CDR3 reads CASSPSYGYEQFF. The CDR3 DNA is TGTGCCAGCAGCCCGAGTTACGGATATGAGCAGTTCTTC.

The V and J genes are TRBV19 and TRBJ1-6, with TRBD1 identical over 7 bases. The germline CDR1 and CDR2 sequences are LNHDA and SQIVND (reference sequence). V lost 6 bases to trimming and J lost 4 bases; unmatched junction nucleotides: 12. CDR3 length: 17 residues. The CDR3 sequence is CASSHTPGQIYNSPLHF. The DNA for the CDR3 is TGTGCCAGTAGCCACACACCGGGACAGATTTATAATTCACCCCTCCACTTT.

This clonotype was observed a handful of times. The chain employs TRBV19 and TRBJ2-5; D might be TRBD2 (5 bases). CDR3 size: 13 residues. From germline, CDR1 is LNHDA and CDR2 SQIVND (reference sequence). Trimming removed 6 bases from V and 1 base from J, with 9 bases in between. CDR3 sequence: CASRGSVQETQYF. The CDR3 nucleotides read TGTGCCAGTAGGGGGAGTGTCCAAGAGACCCAGTACTTC.

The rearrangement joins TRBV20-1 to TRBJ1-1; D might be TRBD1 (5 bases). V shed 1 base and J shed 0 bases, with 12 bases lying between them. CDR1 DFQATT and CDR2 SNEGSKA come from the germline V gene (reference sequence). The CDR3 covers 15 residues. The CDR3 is CSARGSRQMNTEAFF. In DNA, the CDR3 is TGCAGTGCTAGAGGGTCAAGACAGATGAACACTGAAGCTTTCTTT.

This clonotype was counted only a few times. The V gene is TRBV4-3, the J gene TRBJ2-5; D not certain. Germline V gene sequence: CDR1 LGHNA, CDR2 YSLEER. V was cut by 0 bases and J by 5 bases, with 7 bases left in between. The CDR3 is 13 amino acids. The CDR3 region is CASSQESLETQYF. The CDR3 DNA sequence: TGCGCCAGCAGCCAAGAGAGCTTGGAGACCCAGTACTTC.

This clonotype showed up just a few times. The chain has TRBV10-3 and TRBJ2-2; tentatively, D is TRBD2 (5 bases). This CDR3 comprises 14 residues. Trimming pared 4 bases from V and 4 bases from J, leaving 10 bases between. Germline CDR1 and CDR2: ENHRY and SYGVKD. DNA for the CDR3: TGTGCCATCAGTGGAGGGCAAGGCACCGGGGAGCTGTTTTTT. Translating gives CAISGGQGTGELFF.

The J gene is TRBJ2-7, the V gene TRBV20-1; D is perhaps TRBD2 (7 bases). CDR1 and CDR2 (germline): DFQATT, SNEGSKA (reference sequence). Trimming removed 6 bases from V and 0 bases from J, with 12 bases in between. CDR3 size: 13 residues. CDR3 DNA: TGCAGTGCCGGGGAGGGGGACTCCTACGAGCAGTACTTC. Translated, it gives CSAGEGDSYEQYF.

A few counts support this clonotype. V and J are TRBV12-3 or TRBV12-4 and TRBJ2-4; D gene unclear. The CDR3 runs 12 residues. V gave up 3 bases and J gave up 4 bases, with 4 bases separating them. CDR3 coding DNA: TGTGCCAGCAGTTTGCAGAAAAACATTCAGTACTTC. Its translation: CASSLQKNIQYF.

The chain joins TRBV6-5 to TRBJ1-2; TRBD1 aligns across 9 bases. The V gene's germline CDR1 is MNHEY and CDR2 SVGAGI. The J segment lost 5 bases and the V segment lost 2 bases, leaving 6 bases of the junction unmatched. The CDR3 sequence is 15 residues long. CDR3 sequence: CASSYTRQGDYGYTF. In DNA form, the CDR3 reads TGTGCCAGCAGTTACACCCGACAGGGGGATTATGGCTACACCTTC.

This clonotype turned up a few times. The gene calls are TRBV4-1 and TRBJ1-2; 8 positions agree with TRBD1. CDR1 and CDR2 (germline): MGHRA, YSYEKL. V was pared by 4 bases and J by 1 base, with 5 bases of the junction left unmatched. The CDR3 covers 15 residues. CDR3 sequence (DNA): TGCGCCAGCAGCCCATTACAGGGGGTTAACTATGGCTACACCTTC. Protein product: CASSPLQGVNYGYTF.

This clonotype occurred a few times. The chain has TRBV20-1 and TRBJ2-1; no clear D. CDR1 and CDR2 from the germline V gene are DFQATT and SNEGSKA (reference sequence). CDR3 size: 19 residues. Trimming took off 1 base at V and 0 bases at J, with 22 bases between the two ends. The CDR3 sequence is CSARGFYMPNAGSYNEQFF. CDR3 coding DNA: TGCAGTGCTAGAGGTTTCTACATGCCGAATGCTGGCTCCTACAATGAGCAGTTCTTC.

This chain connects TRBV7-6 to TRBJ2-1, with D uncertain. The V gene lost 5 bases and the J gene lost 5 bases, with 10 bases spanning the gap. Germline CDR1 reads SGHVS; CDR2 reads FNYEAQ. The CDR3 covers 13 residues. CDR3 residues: CASSHLTNNEQFF. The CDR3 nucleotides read TGTGCCAGCAGCCACCTCACCAACAATGAGCAGTTCTTC. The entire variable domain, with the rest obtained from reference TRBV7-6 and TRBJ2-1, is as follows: GAGVSQSPRYKVTKRGQDVALRCDPISGHVSLYWYRQALGQGPEFLTYFNYEAQQDKSGLPNDRFSAERPEGSISTLTIQRTEQRDSAMYRCASSHLTNNEQFFGPGTRLTVL.

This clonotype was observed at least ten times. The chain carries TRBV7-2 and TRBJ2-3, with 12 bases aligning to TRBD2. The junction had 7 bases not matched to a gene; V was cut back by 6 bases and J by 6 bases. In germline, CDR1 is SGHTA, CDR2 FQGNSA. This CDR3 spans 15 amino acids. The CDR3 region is CASRQTSGGADTQYF. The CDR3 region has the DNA TGTGCCAGCAGGCAGACTAGCGGGGGTGCGGATACGCAGTATTTT.

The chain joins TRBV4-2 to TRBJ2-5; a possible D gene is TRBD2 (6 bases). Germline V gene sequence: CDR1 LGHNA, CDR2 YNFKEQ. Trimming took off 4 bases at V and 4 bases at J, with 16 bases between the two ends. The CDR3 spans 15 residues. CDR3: CASSRLSGEGETQYF. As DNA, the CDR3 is TGTGCCAGCAGCCGGCTATCGGGAGAAGGAGAGACCCAGTACTTC.

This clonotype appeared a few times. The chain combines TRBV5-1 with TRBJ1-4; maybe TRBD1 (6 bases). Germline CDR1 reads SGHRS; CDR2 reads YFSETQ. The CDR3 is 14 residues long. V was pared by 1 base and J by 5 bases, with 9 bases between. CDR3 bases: TGCGCCAGCAGCTTGTCGGGACAAAATGAAAAACTGTTTTTT. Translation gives CASSLSGQNEKLFF.

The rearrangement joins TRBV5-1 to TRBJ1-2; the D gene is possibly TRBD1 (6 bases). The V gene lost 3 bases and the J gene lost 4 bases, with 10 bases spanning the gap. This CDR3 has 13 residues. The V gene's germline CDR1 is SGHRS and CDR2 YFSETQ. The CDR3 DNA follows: TGCGCCAGCAGCTGGGACACGGGCTATGGCTACACCTTC. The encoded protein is CASSWDTGYGYTF.

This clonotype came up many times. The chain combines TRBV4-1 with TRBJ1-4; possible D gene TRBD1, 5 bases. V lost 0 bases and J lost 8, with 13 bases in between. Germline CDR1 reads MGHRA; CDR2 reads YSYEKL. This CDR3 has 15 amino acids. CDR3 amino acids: CASSQEGSGLEKLFF. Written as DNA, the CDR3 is TGCGCCAGCAGCCAAGAGGGGTCAGGGTTAGAAAAACTGTTTTTT.

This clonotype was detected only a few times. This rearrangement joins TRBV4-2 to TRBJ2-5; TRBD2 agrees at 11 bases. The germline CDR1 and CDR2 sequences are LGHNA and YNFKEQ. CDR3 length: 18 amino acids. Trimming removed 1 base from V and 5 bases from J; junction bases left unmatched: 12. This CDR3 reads CASSQGPSGRPTDETQYF. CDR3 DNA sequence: TGTGCCAGCAGCCAAGGTCCTAGCGGGAGGCCAACTGACGAGACCCAGTACTTC.

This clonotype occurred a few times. The CDR3 DNA is TGTGCCAGCAGTGTCGAGCAGGCGTATGAAAAACTGTTTTTT. Translating gives CASSVEQAYEKLFF. The rearrangement links TRBV2 to TRBJ1-4; D gene unclear. Germline V gene sequence: CDR1 SNHLY, CDR2 FYNNEI. The CDR3 covers 14 residues. V was trimmed by 4 bases and J by 6 bases, leaving 12 bases between them.